This TCR beta chain derives from a study of cytomegalovirus exposure and HLA in healthy donors. The wider study: The same platform was used for the roughly 120 validation repertoires as for the approximately 610 first-cohort repertoires, as reported in a later analysis.

In germline, CDR1 is MNHEY, CDR2 SMNVEV (reference sequence). Trimming removed 10 bases at V and 1 base at J, with 20 bases between. The CDR3 is 15 amino acids. Measured with immunoSEQ multiplex PCR; TCRdb has only the in-frame clones, and not every one. Among about 69,000 clones, 96% were seen once, and the ten largest hold 4.5%. The sequencing sample was made of PBMCs. The sequence was collected from a young woman in good health and CMV-seropositive. V usage is TRBV27 and J usage is TRBJ2-7; D is possibly TRBD2 (6 bases). The CDR3 bases are TGTGCCACCCGGACCCTAGGAGGGAAATCCTACGAGCAGTACTTC. Protein sequence: CATRTLGGKSYEQYF.